Each of the 4 T cell receptor beta chains below was sequenced from the same sample in a study of beta chain features in type 1 diabetes (dated by TCRdb to 2016 to 2019). Library preparation employed the immunoSEQ multiplex PCR assay. The entire isolated RNA was reverse transcribed using the High Capacity cDNA Reverse Transcription Kit, and thus expressed TCRB transcripts were sequenced. Held by TCRdb, this immuneACCESS table contains in-frame sequences only and omits some clones. Under half of the omission traces to an unresolved V gene where checked; the cause of the rest is unknown. The sample records 390,000 or so clones, approximately 15% of which are singletons. The ten largest clones take up around 0.039% of the sample. Sample: naive CD4+ T cells from blood. The cell subset or site label here, explained by the study, means: true naive CD4+ T cells. These receptors were taken from a man aged 25 to 40 in good health.

This clone has just a few counts. J is TRBJ2-1 and V is TRBV27, with D unresolved. Germline V gives CDR1 MNHEY, CDR2 SMNVEV (reference sequence). This CDR3 comprises 11 residues. The V end was cut by 5 bases, the J end by 3 bases, with 2 bases between. CDR3 DNA sequence: TGTGCCAGCAGTAACTACAATGAGCAGTTCTTC. Translation gives CASSNYNEQFF.

The chain combines TRBV30 with TRBJ2-2; unclear D gene. The germline V gene has CDR1 GTSNPN and CDR2 SVGIG (reference sequence). The ends were cut back, 7 bases at V and 5 bases at J, with 11 bases in the middle. CDR3 length: 12 residues. The CDR3 loop is CAYTNKTGELFF. CDR3 coding DNA: TGTGCCTACACGAACAAAACCGGGGAGCTGTTTTTT.

This clone was picked up a small number of times. This chain joins TRBV6-1 and TRBJ2-3, with D perhaps TRBD1 (7 bases). With 8 bases removed from V and 0 bases from J, the gap between germline ends came to 15 bases. CDR3 length equals 15 residues. Germline V gene sequence: CDR1 MNHNS, CDR2 SASEGT. The CDR3 sequence: CASRRDRPSTDTQYF. The CDR3 coding sequence is TGTGCCAGCCGGAGGGACAGACCAAGCACAGATACGCAGTATTTT.

The genes are TRBV2 and TRBJ2-7; 10 bases are shared with TRBD1. The CDR3 spans 15 residues. The V gene end was trimmed by 4 bases and the J gene end by 0 bases; junction bases not matched to a gene: 3. Germline-derived CDR1 and CDR2 are SNHLY and FYNNEI. The CDR3 protein is CASSGQGAASYEQYV. The CDR3 DNA reads as TGTGCCAGCAGTGGACAGGGGGCCGCCTCCTACGAGCAGTACGTC.